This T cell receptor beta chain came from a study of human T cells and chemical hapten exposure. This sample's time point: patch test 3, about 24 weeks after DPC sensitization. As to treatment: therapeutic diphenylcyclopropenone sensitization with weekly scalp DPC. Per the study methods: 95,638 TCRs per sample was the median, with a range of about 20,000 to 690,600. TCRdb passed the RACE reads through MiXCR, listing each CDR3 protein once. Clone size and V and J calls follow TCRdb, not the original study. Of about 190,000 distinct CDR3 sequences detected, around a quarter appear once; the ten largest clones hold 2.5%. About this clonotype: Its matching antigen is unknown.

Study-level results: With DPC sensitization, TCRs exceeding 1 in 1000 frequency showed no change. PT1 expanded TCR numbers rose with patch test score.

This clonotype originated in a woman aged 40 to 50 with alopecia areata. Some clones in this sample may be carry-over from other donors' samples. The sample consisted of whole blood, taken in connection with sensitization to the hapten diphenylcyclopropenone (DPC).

The CDR3 DNA is TGTGCCAGCAGCTTTGAGTTCTCTGAGCAGTTCTTC. Its translation is CASSFEFSEQFF. The J gene is TRBJ2-1, the V gene TRBV7-2; unclear D gene. Between the trimmed V and J ends, which lost 3 bases and 9 bases, there was a span of 9 bases. This CDR3 is 12 amino acids long. Germline assignment: CDR1 SGHTA and CDR2 FQGNSA.